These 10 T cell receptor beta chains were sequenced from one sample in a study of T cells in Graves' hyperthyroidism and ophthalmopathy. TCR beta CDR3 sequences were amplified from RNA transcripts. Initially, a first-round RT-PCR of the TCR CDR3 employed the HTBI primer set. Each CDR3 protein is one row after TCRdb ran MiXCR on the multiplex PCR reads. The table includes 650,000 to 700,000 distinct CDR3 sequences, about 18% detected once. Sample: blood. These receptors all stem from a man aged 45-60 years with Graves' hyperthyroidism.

The CDR3 loop reads CASRDRGGNEQFF. CDR3 nucleotides: TGTGCCAGCCGGGACAGGGGAGGCAATGAGCAGTTCTTC. The chain combines TRBV12-3 or TRBV12-4 with TRBJ2-1; 10 nucleotides align to TRBD1. CDR3 size: 13 residues. The J segment lost 6 bases and the V segment lost 8 bases, leaving 4 bases of the junction unmatched.

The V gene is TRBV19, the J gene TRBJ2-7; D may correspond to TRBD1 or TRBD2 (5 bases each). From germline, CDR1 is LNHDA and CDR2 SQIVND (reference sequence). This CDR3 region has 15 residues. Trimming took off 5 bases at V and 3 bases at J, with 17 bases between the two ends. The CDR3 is CASSVELGTFYEQYF. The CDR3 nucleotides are TGTGCCAGTAGTGTTGAACTGGGGACCTTCTACGAGCAGTACTTC.

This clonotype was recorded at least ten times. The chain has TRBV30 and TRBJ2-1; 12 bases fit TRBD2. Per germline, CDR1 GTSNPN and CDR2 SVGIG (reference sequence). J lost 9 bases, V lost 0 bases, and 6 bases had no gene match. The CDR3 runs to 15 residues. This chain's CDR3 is CAWSVRLAGGGEQFF. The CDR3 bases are TGTGCCTGGAGTGTACGGCTAGCGGGAGGGGGTGAGCAGTTCTTC.

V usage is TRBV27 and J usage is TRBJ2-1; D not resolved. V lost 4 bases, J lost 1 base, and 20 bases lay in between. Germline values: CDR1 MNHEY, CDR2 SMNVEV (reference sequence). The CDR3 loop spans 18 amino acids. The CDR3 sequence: CASSWSGEPLGSYNEQFF. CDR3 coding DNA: TGTGCCAGCAGTTGGTCAGGAGAGCCCTTGGGGTCCTACAATGAGCAGTTCTTC.

The chain's CDR3 is CASSRQGSIPFF. The CDR3 DNA reads TGTGCCAGCAGCCGACAGGGGTCGATACCTTTCTTT. V usage is TRBV7-3 and J usage is TRBJ1-1; 8 positions agree with TRBD1. V lost 5 bases and J lost 12; bases outside the gene matches: 8. Per germline, CDR1 SGHTA and CDR2 FQGTGA. CDR3 length equals 12 residues.

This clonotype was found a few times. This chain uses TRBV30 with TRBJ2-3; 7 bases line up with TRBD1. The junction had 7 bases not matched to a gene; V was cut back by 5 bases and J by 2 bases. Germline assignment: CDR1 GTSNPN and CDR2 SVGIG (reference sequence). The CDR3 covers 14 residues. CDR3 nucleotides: TGTGCCTGGGGACTGGGACAGTTCACAGATACGCAGTATTTT. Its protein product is CAWGLGQFTDTQYF. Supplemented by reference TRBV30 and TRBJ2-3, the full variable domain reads SQTIHQWPATLVQPVGSPLSLECTVEGTSNPNLYWYRQAAGRGLQLLFYSVGIGQISSEVPQNLSASRPQDRQFILSSKKLLLSDSGFYLCAWGLGQFTDTQYFGPGTRLTVL.

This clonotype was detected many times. The CDR3, as DNA: TGTGCCAGCATTCACTGGGGACCCTCCAAGGGAACTGAAGCTTTCTTT. Encoded protein: CASIHWGPSKGTEAFF. The chain links TRBV28 to TRBJ1-1; D possibly corresponds to TRBD1 (5 bases). Germline V gives CDR1 MDHEN, CDR2 SYDVKM. The V gene lost 7 bases and the J gene lost 5 bases, with 23 bases spanning the gap. This CDR3 region has 16 residues.

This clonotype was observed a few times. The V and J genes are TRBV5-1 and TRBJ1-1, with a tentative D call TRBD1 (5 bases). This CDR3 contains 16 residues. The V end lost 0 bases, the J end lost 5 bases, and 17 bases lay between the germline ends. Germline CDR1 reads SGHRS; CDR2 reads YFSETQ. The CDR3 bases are TGCGCCAGCAGCTTGGATGTTGGGACTCCTGGTACTGAAGCTTTCTTT. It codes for CASSLDVGTPGTEAFF.

CDR3: CSVAGQENTEAFF. The CDR3 region has the DNA TGCAGCGTTGCGGGACAGGAGAACACTGAAGCTTTCTTT. The chain has TRBV29-1 and TRBJ1-1; 8 bases match TRBD1. This CDR3 spans 13 amino acids. V gave up 4 bases and J gave up 1 base; unmatched junction bases: 2. The V gene's germline CDR1 is SQVTM and CDR2 ANQGSEA.

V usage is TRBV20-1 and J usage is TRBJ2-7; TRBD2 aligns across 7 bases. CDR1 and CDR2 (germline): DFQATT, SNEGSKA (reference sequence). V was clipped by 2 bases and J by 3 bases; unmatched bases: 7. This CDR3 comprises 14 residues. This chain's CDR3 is CSARFWAGVYEQYF. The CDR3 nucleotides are TGCAGTGCTAGATTTTGGGCGGGAGTCTACGAGCAGTACTTC.